This TCR beta chain came from a study of blood T cell repertoires in COVID-19 (dated by TCRdb to 2019 to 2021). Looking at the study overall: Collaborator samples came from the United States, Italy and Spain and covered acute and convalescent phases of COVID-19. The material from the prospective study consisted of cDNA or gDNA derived from T cells, B-cell-depleted T cells, or PBMCs. Subjects who had been exposed to COVID-19, were actively infected with it, or had recovered from it provided the deeply sampled blood TCRbeta repertoires that made up the dataset. The repertoires were released in a freely available public database meant as a resource for research on the immune response to SARS-CoV-2. Samples came from the ongoing ImmuneRACE study (first 160 participants) plus 1,254 subjects from 6 global collaborators. A de-identified subject ID, COVID-19 status, age in years and sex were almost always included in the sample metadata. Where available, HLA class I and class II types were obtained from metadata supplied by the sample provider rather than from assay-based typing. The investigation overall reported the following: How much clinical and demographic metadata was included differed by source and by participant, and the metadata was provided uncurated.

The collaborating institutions used their own protocols to collect whole blood in K2EDTA tubes. For TCRbeta analysis, collaborators shipped samples in one of three forms: frozen whole blood, isolated PBMCs, or DNA extracted from either of those sample types. TCRbeta CDR3 regions were amplified from genomic DNA using the immunoSEQ Assay, a bias-controlled multiplex PCR. The authors processed their data as follows. The number of nucleated cells in each sample was estimated from the amplification of reference gene primers within the assay. To quantify the absolute abundance of each unique TCRbeta CDR3 rearrangement, sequence reads were collapsed and filtered. For each sample, productive Simpson clonality was calculated as the square root of Simpson's diversity index across productive rearrangements. Not all clones reach the TCRdb copy of this immuneACCESS table, which keeps in-frame sequences only. Checked studies attribute under half of the gap to unresolved V genes and leave the rest unexplained. From that table come the V and J calls and clone size; the DNA was used to work out D and trimming. Here the sample has roughly 280,000 clones; about nine tenths occur a single time. The ten largest clones represent about 8.8% of the sample.

For this clone: Its binding antigen is unknown. It has no much larger one-base neighbor in the sample; base qualities were not kept.

The sample consisted of peripheral blood. The receptor's source is a man in his forties with active or convalescent COVID-19.

DNA sequence: TGTGCCAGCAGCCGGACAGGGGGTTCCTACGAGCAGTACTTC. This sequence encodes CASSRTGGSYEQYF. Recombination linked TRBV2 to TRBJ2-7; TRBD1 matches 10 bases in the middle. Compared with germline, V lacks 6 bases and J lacks 1 base; bases without a gene match: 3. According to the germline V gene, CDR1 reads SNHLY and CDR2 reads FYNNEI. There are 14 amino acids in the CDR3, from cysteine to phenylalanine inclusive. Only the CDR3 part of the read is kept: 42 bases, read in frame from the first base. With the portions outside the CDR3 filled from the reference TRBV2 and TRBJ2-7 genes, the complete variable region becomes EPEVTQTPSHQVTQMGQEVILRCVPISNHLYFYWYRQILGQKVEFLVSFYNNEISEKSEIFDDQFSVERPDGSNFTLKIRSTKLEDSAMYFCASSRTGGSYEQYFGPGTRLTVT.